The rows below give T cell receptor beta chains drawn from one sample of a study of chemoradiotherapy in HPV16-positive cancers. The repertoire was sequenced with immunoSEQ multiplex PCR; TCRdb's copy has only in-frame clones and lacks some. The sample carries approximately 15,000 clones, roughly 73% recorded once. This material was collected from a patient who underwent chemoradiotherapy. The receptors derive from a human donor with HPV-associated anogenital cancer. Each CDR3 is given with its conserved first and last residue. The D gene is left open where the match is weak. Some rows have no size entry. The others give once, few or many, or a class for an expanded clone.

v_gene	d_gene	j_gene	abundance	CDR3aa	CDR3nt
TRBV14	NA	TRBJ2-3	few	CASSQLQGATDTQYF	TGTGCCAGCAGCCAGTTACAGGGAGCCACAGATACGCAGTATTTT
TRBV6-1	NA	TRBJ2-7	NA	CASLDRSYYEQYF	TGTGCCAGCCTGGACAGAAGTTACTACGAGCAGTACTTC
TRBV5-1	NA	TRBJ1-3	NA	CASSYLGGLAGNTIYF	TGCGCCAGCAGCTACCTGGGGGGGCTCGCTGGAAACACCATATATTTT
TRBV9	TRBD2	TRBJ2-5	NA	CASSRTGGPQETQYF	TGTGCCAGCAGCAGGACGGGGGGGCCCCAAGAGACCCAGTACTTC
TRBV27	NA	TRBJ1-5	NA	CASRGRYSNQPQHF	TGTGCCAGCAGGGGCCGTTATAGCAATCAGCCCCAGCATTTT
TRBV7-6	NA	TRBJ2-3	NA	CASSPVGLLGTQYF	TGTGCCAGCAGCCCTGTCGGACTGTTGGGTACGCAGTATTTT
TRBV2	NA	TRBJ1-2	few	CASRSNLAYGYTF	TGTGCCAGCAGGTCGAATCTTGCCTATGGCTACACCTTC
TRBV19	NA	TRBJ1-2	NA	CASTSALGNYGYTF	TGTGCCAGTACCTCTGCCCTAGGCAACTATGGCTACACCTTC
TRBV29-1	NA	TRBJ1-2	few	CSAIDGYGYTF	TGCAGCGCGATAGACGGCTATGGCTACACCTTC
TRBV9	NA	TRBJ2-5	NA	CASSEQGARETQYF	TGTGCCAGCAGCGAACAGGGTGCGCGAGAGACCCAGTACTTC
TRBV5-1	TRBD1	TRBJ1-5	NA	CASSLEGQGGQPQHF	TGCGCCAGCAGCTTGGAGGGACAGGGCGGTCAGCCCCAGCATTTT
TRBV4-1	TRBD1	TRBJ1-2	NA	CASSSGDRGVNDYGYTF	TGCGCCAGCAGCTCGGGGGACAGGGGGGTTAATGACTATGGCTACACCTTC
TRBV6-4	TRBD2	TRBJ2-1	NA	CASSGLAGNLNEQFF	TGTGCCAGCAGTGGGCTAGCGGGGAACCTGAATGAGCAGTTCTTC
TRBV7-2	NA	TRBJ2-1	NA	CASTPDSVFNEQFF	TGTGCCAGCACCCCGGACTCCGTCTTCAATGAGCAGTTCTTC
TRBV7-2	NA	TRBJ2-7	NA	CASSLVRLGEQYF	TGTGCCAGCAGCTTAGTTAGGTTAGGGGAGCAGTACTTC
TRBV2	NA	TRBJ2-5	once	CASREETQYF	TGTGCCAGCAGAGAAGAGACCCAGTACTTC
TRBV27	NA	TRBJ1-4	NA	CASSFATNEKLFF	TGTGCCAGCAGTTTCGCCACTAATGAAAAACTGTTTTTT
TRBV7-9	TRBD2	TRBJ2-3	NA	CATSGTIFTDTQYF	TGTGCCACCTCCGGGACTATATTCACAGATACGCAGTATTTT
TRBV2	TRBD2	TRBJ2-3	NA	CASSDWASGGGDTQYF	TGTGCCAGCAGTGATTGGGCAAGCGGGGGCGGGGATACGCAGTATTTT
TRBV11-3	NA	TRBJ2-7	NA	CASSGGDYEQYF	TGTGCCAGCAGCGGGGGAGACTACGAGCAGTACTTC
TRBV7-2	NA	TRBJ1-2	NA	CASSLDSTVAGYTF	TGTGCCAGCAGCTTAGATTCGACAGTGGCTGGCTACACCTTC
TRBV4-1	NA	TRBJ1-4	NA	CASSQPGQLSEKLFF	TGCGCCAGCAGCCAACCGGGACAACTGAGTGAAAAACTGTTTTTT